The T cell receptor beta chain under discussion was sequenced for a study of blood T cells in healthy people across ages. This clonotype was detected a few times. The second PCR ran roughly 6 to 11 cycles with a sample-barcoded 5' primer and J-beta primers. A template-switch adaptor containing 12 random nucleotides labeled each cDNA molecule. TCRdb reanalysed the 5' RACE reads using MiXCR and keeps one entry per CDR3 protein. There are more than 500,000 distinct CDR3 sequences in the sample; 27% occur only once, and around a sixth lies in the top ten. The sample comprised blood. This sequence originates from a woman between 70 and 85 years old in good health.

The CDR3 is CASSFTSSFYNEQFF. Written as DNA, the CDR3 is TGTGCCAGCAGCTTTACTAGCTCCTTTTACAATGAGCAGTTCTTC. This rearrangement joins TRBV7-2 to TRBJ2-7, with a tentative D call TRBD2 (6 bases). Matching the DNA end better, TRBJ2-1 makes the J call doubtful. CDR3 length: 15 amino acids. Germline loops: CDR1 SGHTA, CDR2 FQGNSA.